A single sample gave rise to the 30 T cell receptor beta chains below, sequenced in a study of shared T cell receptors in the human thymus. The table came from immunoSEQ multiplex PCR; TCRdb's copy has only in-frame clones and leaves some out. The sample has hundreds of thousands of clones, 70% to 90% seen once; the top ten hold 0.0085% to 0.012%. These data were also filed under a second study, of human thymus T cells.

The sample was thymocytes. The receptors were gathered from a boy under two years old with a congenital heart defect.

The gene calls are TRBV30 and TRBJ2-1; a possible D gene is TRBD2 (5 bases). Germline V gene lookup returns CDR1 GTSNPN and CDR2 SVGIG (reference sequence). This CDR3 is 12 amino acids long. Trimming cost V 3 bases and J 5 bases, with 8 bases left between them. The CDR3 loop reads CAWRLLDNEQFF. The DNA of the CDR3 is TGTGCCTGGAGATTACTAGACAATGAGCAGTTCTTC. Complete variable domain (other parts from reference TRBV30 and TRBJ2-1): SQTIHQWPATLVQPVGSPLSLECTVEGTSNPNLYWYRQAAGRGLQLLFYSVGIGQISSEVPQNLSASRPQDRQFILSSKKLLLSDSGFYLCAWRLLDNEQFFGPGTRLTVL.

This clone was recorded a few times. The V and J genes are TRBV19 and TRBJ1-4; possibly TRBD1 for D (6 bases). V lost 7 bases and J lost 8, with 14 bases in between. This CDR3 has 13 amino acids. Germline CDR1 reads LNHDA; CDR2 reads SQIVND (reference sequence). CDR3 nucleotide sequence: TGTGCCAGTAAACAGGGAATCAAAGAAAAACTGTTTTTT. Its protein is CASKQGIKEKLFF.

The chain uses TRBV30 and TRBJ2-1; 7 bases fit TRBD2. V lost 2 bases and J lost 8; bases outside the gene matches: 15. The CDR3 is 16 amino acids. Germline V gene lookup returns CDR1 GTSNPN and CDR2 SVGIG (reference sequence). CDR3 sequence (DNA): TGTGCCTGGAGTAGGGGAGGGAGGAGGGGTTCGTATGAGCAGTTCTTC. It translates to CAWSRGGRRGSYEQFF.

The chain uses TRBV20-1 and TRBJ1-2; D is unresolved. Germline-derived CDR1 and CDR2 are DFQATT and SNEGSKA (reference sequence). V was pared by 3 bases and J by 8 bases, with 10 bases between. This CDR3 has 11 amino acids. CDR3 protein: CSASQIVGYTF. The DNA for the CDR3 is TGCAGTGCTAGCCAGATCGTGGGCTACACCTTC.

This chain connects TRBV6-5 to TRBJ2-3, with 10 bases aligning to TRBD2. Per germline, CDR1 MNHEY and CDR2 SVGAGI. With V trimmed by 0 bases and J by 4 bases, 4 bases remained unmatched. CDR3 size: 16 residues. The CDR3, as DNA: TGTGCCAGCAGTTACTCGAACCTAGCGGGAGCAGATACGCAGTATTTT. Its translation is CASSYSNLAGADTQYF.

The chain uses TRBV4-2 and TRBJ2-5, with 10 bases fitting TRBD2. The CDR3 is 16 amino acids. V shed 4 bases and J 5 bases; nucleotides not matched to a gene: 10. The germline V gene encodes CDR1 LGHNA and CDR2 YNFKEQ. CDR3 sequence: CASSRQTSGESETQYF. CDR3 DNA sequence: TGTGCCAGCAGCCGGCAAACTAGCGGGGAGTCGGAGACCCAGTACTTC.

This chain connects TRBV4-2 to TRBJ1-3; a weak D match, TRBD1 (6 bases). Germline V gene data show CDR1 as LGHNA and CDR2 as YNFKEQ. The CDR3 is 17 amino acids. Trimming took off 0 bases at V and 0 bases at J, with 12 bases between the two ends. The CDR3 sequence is CASSQEGGVISGNTIYF. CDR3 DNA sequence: TGTGCCAGCAGCCAAGAAGGGGGGGTGATCTCTGGAAACACCATATATTTT.

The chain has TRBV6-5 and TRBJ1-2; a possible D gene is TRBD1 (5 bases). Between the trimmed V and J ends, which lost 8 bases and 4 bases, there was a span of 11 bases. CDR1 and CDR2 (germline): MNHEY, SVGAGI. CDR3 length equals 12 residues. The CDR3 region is CASRGGFYGYTF. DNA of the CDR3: TGTGCCAGCCGGGGGGGGTTCTATGGCTACACCTTC.

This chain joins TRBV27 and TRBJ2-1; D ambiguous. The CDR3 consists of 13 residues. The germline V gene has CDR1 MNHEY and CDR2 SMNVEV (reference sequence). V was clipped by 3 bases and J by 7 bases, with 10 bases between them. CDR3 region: CASSFFSRNEQFF. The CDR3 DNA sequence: TGTGCCAGCAGTTTCTTCTCTAGGAATGAGCAGTTCTTC.

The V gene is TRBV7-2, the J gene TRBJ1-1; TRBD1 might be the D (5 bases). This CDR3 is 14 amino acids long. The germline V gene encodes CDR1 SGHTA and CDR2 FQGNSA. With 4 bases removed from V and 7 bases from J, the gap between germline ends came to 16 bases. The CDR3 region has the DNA TGTGCCAGCAGCTCGTTGGGTATTAGGGGTGAAGCTTTCTTT. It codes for CASSSLGIRGEAFF.

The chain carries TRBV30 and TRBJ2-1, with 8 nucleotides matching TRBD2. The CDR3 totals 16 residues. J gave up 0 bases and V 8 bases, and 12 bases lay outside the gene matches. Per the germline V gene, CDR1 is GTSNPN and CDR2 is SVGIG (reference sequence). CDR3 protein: CAGLGTGGRSYNEQFF. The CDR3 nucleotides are TGTGCCGGACTGGGGACGGGAGGGCGCTCCTACAATGAGCAGTTCTTC.

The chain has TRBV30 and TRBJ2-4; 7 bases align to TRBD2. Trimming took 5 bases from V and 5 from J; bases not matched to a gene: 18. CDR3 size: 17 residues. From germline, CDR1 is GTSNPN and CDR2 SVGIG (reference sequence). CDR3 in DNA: TGTGCCTGGGCCAATTTGGGTAGCGGGCAGGCGGAAAACATTCAGTACTTC. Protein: CAWANLGSGQAENIQYF.

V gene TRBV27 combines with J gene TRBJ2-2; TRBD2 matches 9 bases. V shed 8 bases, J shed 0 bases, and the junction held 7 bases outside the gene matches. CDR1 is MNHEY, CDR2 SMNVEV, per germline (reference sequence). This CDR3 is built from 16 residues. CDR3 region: CASHRASGTNTGELFF. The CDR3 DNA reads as TGTGCCAGCCATCGGGCTAGCGGGACGAACACCGGGGAGCTGTTTTTT.

The CDR3 nucleotides read TGCGCCAGCCCGAACTGCTCCTACGAGCAGTACTTC. Its protein product is CASPNCSYEQYF. The chain recombines TRBV5-1 with TRBJ2-7; D unclear. The germline gives CDR1 SGHRS, CDR2 YFSETQ. The CDR3 is 12 residues long. Trimming removed 7 bases at V and 0 bases at J, with 8 bases between.

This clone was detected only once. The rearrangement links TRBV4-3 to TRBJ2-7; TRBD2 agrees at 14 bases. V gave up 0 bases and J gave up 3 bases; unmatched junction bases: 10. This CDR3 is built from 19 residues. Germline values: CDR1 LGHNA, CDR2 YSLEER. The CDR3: CASSQEGGTGLAGDYEQYF. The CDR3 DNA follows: TGCGCCAGCAGCCAAGAAGGAGGCACGGGACTAGCGGGAGACTACGAGCAGTACTTC.

CDR3 sequence reads: CASSPHRGPRGTQYF. In nucleotides, the CDR3 is TGTGCCAGCAGTCCACACCGGGGACCGCGGGGGACCCAGTACTTC. The chain links TRBV28 to TRBJ2-5, with a weak D call TRBD2 (6 bases). CDR1 is MDHEN, CDR2 SYDVKM, per germline. This CDR3 has 15 amino acids. V was shortened by 5 bases and J by 7 bases, with 20 bases between the two germline ends.

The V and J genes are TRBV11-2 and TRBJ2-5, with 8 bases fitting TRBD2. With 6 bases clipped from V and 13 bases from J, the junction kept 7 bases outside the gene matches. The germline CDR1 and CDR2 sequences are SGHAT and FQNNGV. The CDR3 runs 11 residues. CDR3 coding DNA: TGTGCCAGCAGGGGGACGGGACTAGGGTACTTC. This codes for CASRGTGLGYF.

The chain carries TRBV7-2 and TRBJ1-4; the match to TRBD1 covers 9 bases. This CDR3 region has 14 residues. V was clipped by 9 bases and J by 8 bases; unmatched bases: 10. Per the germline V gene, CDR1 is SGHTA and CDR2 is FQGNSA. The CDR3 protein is CASGAGTGSEKLFF. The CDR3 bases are TGTGCCAGTGGGGCGGGGACAGGGAGCGAAAAACTGTTTTTT.

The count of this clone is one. DNA of the CDR3: TGTGCCACCAGCGGAGGAGTCGGGAATCAGCCCCAGCATTTT. Its protein is CATSGGVGNQPQHF. This sequence joins TRBV15 and TRBJ1-5; D is unresolved. V was pared by 5 bases and J by 4 bases, with 12 bases between. The germline V gene encodes CDR1 LNHNV and CDR2 YYDKDF (reference sequence). The CDR3 spans 14 residues.

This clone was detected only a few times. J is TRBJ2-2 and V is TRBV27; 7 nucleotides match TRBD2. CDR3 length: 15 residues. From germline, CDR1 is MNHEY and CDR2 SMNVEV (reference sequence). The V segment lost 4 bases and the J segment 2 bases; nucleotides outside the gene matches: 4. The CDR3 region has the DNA TGTGCCAGCAGTTCTAGCGGCAGCAACACCGGGGAGCTGTTTTTT. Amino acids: CASSSSGSNTGELFF.

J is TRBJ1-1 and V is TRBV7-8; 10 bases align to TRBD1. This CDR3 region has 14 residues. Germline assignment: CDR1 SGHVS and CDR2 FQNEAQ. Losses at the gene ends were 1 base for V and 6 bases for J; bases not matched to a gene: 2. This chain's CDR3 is CASSLGTGGPEAFF. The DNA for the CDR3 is TGTGCCAGCAGCTTAGGGACAGGGGGACCTGAAGCTTTCTTT.

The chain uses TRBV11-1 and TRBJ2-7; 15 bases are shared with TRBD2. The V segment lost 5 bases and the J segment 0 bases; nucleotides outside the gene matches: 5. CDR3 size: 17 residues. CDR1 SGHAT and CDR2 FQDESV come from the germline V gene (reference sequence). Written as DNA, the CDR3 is TGTGCCAGCAGCCTGGGGACTAGCGGGAGGCTCTCCTACGAGCAGTACTTC. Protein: CASSLGTSGRLSYEQYF.

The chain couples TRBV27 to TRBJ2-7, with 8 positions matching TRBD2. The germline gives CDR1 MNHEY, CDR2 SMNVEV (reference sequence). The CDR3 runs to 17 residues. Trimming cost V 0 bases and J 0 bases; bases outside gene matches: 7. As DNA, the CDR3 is TGTGCCAGCAGTTTATCGCCCACTAGCGGTTACTCCTACGAGCAGTACTTC. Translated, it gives CASSLSPTSGYSYEQYF.

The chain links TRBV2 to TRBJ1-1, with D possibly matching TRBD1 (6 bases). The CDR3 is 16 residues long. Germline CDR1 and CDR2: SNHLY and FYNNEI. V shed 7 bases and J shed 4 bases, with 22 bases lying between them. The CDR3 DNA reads TGTGCCAGCAACGCCCCCACAACAGGGTCCGGCACTGAAGCTTTCTTT. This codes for CASNAPTTGSGTEAFF.

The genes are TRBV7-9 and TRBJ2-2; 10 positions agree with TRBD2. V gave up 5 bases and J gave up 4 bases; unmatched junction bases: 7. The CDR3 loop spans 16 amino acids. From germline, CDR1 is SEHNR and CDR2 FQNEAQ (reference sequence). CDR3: CASSQTLAGATGELFF. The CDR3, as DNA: TGTGCCAGCAGCCAAACCCTAGCGGGAGCCACCGGGGAGCTGTTTTTT. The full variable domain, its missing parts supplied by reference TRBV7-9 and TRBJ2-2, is DTGVSQNPRHKITKRGQNVTFRCDPISEHNRLYWYRQTLGQGPEFLTYFQNEAQLEKSRLLSDRFSAERPKGSFSTLEIQRTEQGDSAMYLCASSQTLAGATGELFFGEGSRLTVL.

The CDR3 sequence: CASSPPASNEQFF. The CDR3 bases are TGTGCCAGCAGTCCGCCGGCTAGCAATGAGCAGTTCTTC. The chain employs TRBV2 and TRBJ2-1; unclear D gene. The CDR3 consists of 13 residues. Deletions cut 5 bases from V and 6 bases from J, with 11 bases between. Germline-derived CDR1 and CDR2 are SNHLY and FYNNEI.

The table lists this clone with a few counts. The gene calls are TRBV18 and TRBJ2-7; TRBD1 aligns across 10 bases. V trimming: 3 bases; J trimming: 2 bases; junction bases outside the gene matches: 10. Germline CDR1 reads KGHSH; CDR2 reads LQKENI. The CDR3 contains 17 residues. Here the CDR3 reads CASSPLDPDRGTYEQYF. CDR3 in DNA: TGTGCCAGCTCACCCCTCGACCCGGACAGGGGGACCTACGAGCAGTACTTC.

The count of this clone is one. The DNA of the CDR3 is TGCGCCAGCAGTGATATGTTGCAGGGTGGCGATGAGCAGTTCTTC. Protein: CASSDMLQGGDEQFF. The J gene is TRBJ2-1, the V gene TRBV10-1, with D tentatively TRBD1 (5 bases). The CDR3 has 15 residues. Germline values: CDR1 WNHNN, CDR2 SYGVQD (reference sequence). V lost 3 bases, J lost 8 bases, and 17 bases lay in between.

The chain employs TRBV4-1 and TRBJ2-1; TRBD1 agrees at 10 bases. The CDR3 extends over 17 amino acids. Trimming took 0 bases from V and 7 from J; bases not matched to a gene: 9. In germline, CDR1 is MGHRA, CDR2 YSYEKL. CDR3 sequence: CASSQDPTGGVGNEQFF. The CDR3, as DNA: TGCGCCAGCAGCCAAGATCCGACAGGGGGCGTTGGGAATGAGCAGTTCTTC.

CDR3 sequence (DNA): TGTGCCAGCAGCCAAGTGGAAGGGACTGGCAACAATGAGCAGTTCTTC. Amino acid sequence: CASSQVEGTGNNEQFF. The chain employs TRBV4-2 and TRBJ2-1; tentative D call: TRBD2 (6 bases). The germline gives CDR1 LGHNA, CDR2 YNFKEQ. V was cut by 1 base and J by 5 bases, with 15 bases left in between. The CDR3 extends over 16 amino acids.